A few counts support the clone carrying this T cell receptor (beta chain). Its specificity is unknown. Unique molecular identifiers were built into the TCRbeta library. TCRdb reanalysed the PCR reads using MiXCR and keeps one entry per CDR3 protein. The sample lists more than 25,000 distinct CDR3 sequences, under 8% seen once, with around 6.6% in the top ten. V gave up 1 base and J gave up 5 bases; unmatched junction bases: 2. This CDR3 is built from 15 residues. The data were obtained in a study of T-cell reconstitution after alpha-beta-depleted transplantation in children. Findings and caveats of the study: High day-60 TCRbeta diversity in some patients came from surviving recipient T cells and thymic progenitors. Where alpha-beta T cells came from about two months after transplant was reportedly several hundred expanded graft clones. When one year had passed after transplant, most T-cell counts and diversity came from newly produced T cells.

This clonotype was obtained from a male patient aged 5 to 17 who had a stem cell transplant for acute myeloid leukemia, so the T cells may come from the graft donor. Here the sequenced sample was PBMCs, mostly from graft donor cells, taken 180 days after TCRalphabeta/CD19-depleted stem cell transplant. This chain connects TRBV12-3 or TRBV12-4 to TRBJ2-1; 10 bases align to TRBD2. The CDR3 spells CASSLGTSGHNEQFF. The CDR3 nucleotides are TGTGCCAGCAGTTTAGGGACTAGCGGACACAATGAGCAGTTCTTC.